This T cell receptor beta chain was sequenced in a study of CD8+ T cells in alopecia areata. About the research overall: Percentage of affected scalp area was the basis on which treated patients' severity was scored. Overall study results and limits: With one nonresponder, baseline CD8+ expansion's link to response remains uncertain. In scalp, tofacitinib significantly decreased clonality and expanded CD8+ clones among the top 100.

Following RNA extraction, reverse transcription yielded cDNA that acted as the sequencing template. Profiling relied on immunoSEQ multiplex PCR, and the TCRdb table lists in-frame clones only, not all of them. This table has approximately 65,000 clones, just over 45% appearing once. This clone turned up a few times. Antigen specificity is unknown. The treatment was: oral pan-JAK inhibitor, 5-10 mg twice daily. V lost 4 bases and J 9 bases, leaving 7 bases between the germline ends. Germline CDR1 SEHNR, CDR2 FQNEAQ (reference sequence). This CDR3 is built from 11 residues. The sequence came from a human donor with alopecia areata. Sequencing was performed on CD8+ T cells sorted from blood, taken between weeks 36 and 40, from a patient treated with tofacitinib. The chain is built from TRBV7-9 and TRBJ2-1; D is uncertain. CDR3 coding DNA: TGTGCCAGCAGCTCCGCCGGTGAGCAGTTCTTC. The encoded protein is CASSSAGEQFF.